This T cell receptor beta chain was documented in a study of cytomegalovirus exposure and HLA in healthy donors. Study as a whole: It was reported in a later analysis that the same platform had been used for the 120 validation repertoires as for the 550 to 700 first-cohort repertoires.

Germline V gene lookup returns CDR1 MNHNS and CDR2 SASEGT. The CDR3 consists of 17 residues. Trimming removed 4 bases from V and 0 bases from J, with 17 bases in between. The protocol was immunoSEQ multiplex PCR, while the TCRdb copy is restricted to in-frame clones and leaves out a portion. The table records around 99,000 clones, around nine tenths of them present only once. Study conclusions and caveats: Most TCR sequences proved rare, with some public TCRs found in many donors. Reports credit the classifier with highly specific, highly sensitive diagnosis of cytomegalovirus status.

Worth noting for this clone: Antigen unknown.

The sequenced sample was PBMCs. The sequence derives from a woman aged 18-29 years in good health and CMV-seronegative. The chain couples TRBV6-1 to TRBJ2-3, with D perhaps matching TRBD2 (5 bases). The CDR3 region is CASSVSDLTPSTDTQYF. The CDR3 DNA sequence: TGTGCCAGCAGTGTTAGCGACCTTACTCCTAGCACAGATACGCAGTATTTT.